The 12 T cell receptor beta chains presented below share a single source sample, sequenced in a study of T-cell reconstitution after alpha-beta-depleted transplantation in children (dated by TCRdb to between 2015 and 2016). The sample's treatment or condition label, in plain terms: allogeneic hematopoietic cell transplantation with graft depleted of TCRalphabeta T cells and CD19 B cells. The library came from PCR. The sample was run on an Illumina HiSeq 2500. Molecular barcoding was employed in the preparation of TCR libraries, with unique molecular identifiers being used to normalize TCRbeta repertoire quantification. TCRdb trimmed public reads at Q25 via fastp, called clones via MiXCR and kept in-frame beta chains. Rows with a matching CDR3 protein are joined into one entry that keeps the most common DNA and genes. The sample table lists approximately 82,000 distinct CDR3 sequences, 15% to 18% of them with a count of one. The ten largest clonotypes hold roughly a fifth of the sample.

The sequenced sample was PBMCs, mostly from graft donor cells, obtained 180 days after TCRalphabeta/CD19-depleted stem cell transplant. The receptor source for this set is a male patient aged 2-10 years who had a stem cell transplant for acute lymphoblastic leukemia, so the T cells may come from the graft donor.

This clonotype showed up just a few times. This sequence joins TRBV10-3 and TRBJ1-5, with no clear D. The CDR3 totals 14 residues. Germline-derived CDR1 and CDR2 are ENHRY and SYGVKD. The V and J ends lost 3 bases and 4 bases respectively, with 10 bases between them. CDR3 amino acids: CAISDWADNQPQHF. Written as DNA, the CDR3 is TGTGCCATCAGTGATTGGGCAGATAATCAGCCCCAGCATTTT.

CDR3 loop: CASSLDPLGSGGYTF. As DNA, the CDR3 is TGTGCCAGCAGCTTGGACCCCCTGGGGTCTGGAGGCTACACCTTC. V and J are TRBV5-5 and TRBJ1-2; D is uncertain. Germline V gene sequence: CDR1 SGHKS, CDR2 YYEKEE (reference sequence). Trimming shortened V by 0 bases and J by 8 bases, and 17 bases separated the two germline ends. This CDR3 is built from 15 residues.

The CDR3 sequence is CASSPDPTGTNQPQHF. CDR3 DNA sequence: TGCGCCAGCAGCCCGGACCCGACAGGAACCAATCAGCCCCAGCATTTT. V usage is TRBV5-1 and J usage is TRBJ1-5, with D perhaps TRBD1 (6 bases). CDR1 is SGHRS, CDR2 YFSETQ, per germline. Trimming took off 4 bases at V and 3 bases at J, with 17 bases between the two ends. The CDR3 covers 16 residues.

This clonotype appeared a few times. The rearrangement joins TRBV5-1 to TRBJ2-7, with TRBD1 matching 8 bases. The CDR3 length is 15 residues. With V trimmed by 0 bases and J by 5 bases, 7 bases remained unmatched. CDR1 is SGHRS and CDR2 is YFSETQ in the germline V gene. CDR3 amino acids: CASSLVAGGNHEQYF. Written as DNA, the CDR3 is TGCGCCAGCAGCTTGGTAGCAGGGGGCAACCACGAGCAGTACTTC.

This clonotype was detected only a few times. V is TRBV7-2 and J is TRBJ2-3, with a tentative D call TRBD2 (5 bases). The germline gives CDR1 SGHTA, CDR2 FQGNSA. V lost 5 bases and J lost 0, with 12 bases in between. The CDR3 has 15 residues. CDR3 sequence: CASSLSWTSTDTQYF. The CDR3 DNA is TGTGCCAGCAGCCTGAGCTGGACTAGCACAGATACGCAGTATTTT.

The chain combines TRBV5-8 with TRBJ1-1; TRBD1 is a possible D gene (5 bases). The CDR3 contains 15 residues. The germline CDR1 and CDR2 sequences are SGHTS and YDEGEE. V was pared by 4 bases and J by 3 bases, with 16 bases between. In nucleotides, the CDR3 is TGTGCCAGCAGCCGGCGGGGTGGGACTTACACTGAAGCTTTCTTT. Its protein is CASSRRGGTYTEAFF. The entire variable domain, with the rest obtained from reference TRBV5-8 and TRBJ1-1, is as follows: EAGVTQSPTHLIKTRGQQATLRCSPISGHTSVYWYQQALGLGLQFLLWYDEGEERNRGNFPPRFSGRQFPNYSSELNVNALELEDSALYLCASSRRGGTYTEAFFGQGTRLTVV.

This clonotype was seen only a few times. The genes are TRBV3-1 and TRBJ2-1, with TRBD2 identical over 11 bases. Trimming at V came to 4 bases and at J to 9 bases, leaving 8 bases not matched to a gene. Germline CDR1 is LGHDT and CDR2 is YNNKEL (reference sequence). This CDR3 comprises 15 residues. CDR3 in DNA: TGTGCCAGCAGCCCAGGGACTAGCGGTTTGGGTGAGCAGTTCTTC. It translates to CASSPGTSGLGEQFF.

This clonotype has just a few counts. This chain uses TRBV12-3 or TRBV12-4 with TRBJ1-1; unclear D gene. The CDR3 spans 13 residues. Trimming left V 3 bases short and J 1 base short, with 6 bases between. CDR3: CASSFNQNTEAFF. For the CDR3, the DNA is TGTGCCAGCAGTTTTAACCAGAACACTGAAGCTTTCTTT.

This clonotype was observed a handful of times. This chain links TRBV5-4 with TRBJ2-7; TRBD1 aligns across 7 bases. Germline V CDR1 and CDR2: SGHNT, YYREEE (reference sequence). V gave up 0 bases and J gave up 3 bases; unmatched junction bases: 6. This CDR3 has 15 residues. The CDR3 nucleotides read TGTGCCAGCAGCTTGGCGAGAGGGGGCAGCTACGAGCAGTACTTC. Protein sequence: CASSLARGGSYEQYF.

This chain uses TRBV7-2 with TRBJ2-3; D possibly uses TRBD1 or TRBD2 (5 bases each). V lost 8 bases and J lost 1, with 13 bases in between. This CDR3 has 14 residues. Germline CDR1 is SGHTA and CDR2 is FQGNSA. CDR3 coding DNA: TGTGCCAGCGGAATTTGGGACGGCACAGATACGCAGTATTTT. Its protein is CASGIWDGTDTQYF.

This clonotype occurred many times. The chain employs TRBV20-1 and TRBJ2-1; a weak D match, TRBD1 (5 bases). The CDR3 is 14 amino acids. Looked up from germline, CDR1 is DFQATT and CDR2 is SNEGSKA (reference sequence). The V and J ends lost 4 bases and 2 bases respectively, with 12 bases between them. DNA for the CDR3: TGCAGTGCTATTACGGACACAACCTACAATGAGCAGTTCTTC. Amino acids: CSAITDTTYNEQFF.

The chain links TRBV12-3 or TRBV12-4 to TRBJ2-7; D might be TRBD2 (5 bases). Between the trimmed V and J ends, which lost 10 bases and 8 bases, there was a span of 24 bases. CDR3 length equals 14 residues. CDR3 sequence reads: CATSLGYGMTKQYF. CDR3 in DNA: TGTGCCACCTCACTGGGATACGGGATGACCAAGCAGTACTTC.